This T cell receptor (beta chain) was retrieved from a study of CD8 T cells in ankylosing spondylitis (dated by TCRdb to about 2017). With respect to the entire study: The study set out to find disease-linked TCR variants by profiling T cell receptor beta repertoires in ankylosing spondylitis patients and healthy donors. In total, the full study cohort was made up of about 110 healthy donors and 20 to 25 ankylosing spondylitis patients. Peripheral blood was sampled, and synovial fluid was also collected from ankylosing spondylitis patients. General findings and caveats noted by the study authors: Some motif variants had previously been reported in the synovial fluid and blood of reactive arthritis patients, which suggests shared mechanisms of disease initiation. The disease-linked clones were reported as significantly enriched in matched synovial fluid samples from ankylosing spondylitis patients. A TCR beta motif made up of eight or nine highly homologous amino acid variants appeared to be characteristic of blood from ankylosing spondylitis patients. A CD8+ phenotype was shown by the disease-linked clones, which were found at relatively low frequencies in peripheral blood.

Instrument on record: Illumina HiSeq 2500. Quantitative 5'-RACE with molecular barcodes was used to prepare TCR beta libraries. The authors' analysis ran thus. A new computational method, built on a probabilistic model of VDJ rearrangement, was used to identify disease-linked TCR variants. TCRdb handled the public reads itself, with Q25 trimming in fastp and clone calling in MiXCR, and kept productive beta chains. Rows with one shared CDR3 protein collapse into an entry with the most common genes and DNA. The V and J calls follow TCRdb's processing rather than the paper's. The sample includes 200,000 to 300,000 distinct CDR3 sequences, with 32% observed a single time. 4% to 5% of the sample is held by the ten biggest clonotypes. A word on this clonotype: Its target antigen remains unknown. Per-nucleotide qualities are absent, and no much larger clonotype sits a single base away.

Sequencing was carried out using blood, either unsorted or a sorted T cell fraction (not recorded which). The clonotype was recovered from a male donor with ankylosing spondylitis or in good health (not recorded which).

The CDR3 is CAWSVGKGQNTF. The bases are TGTGCCTGGAGTGTAGGGAAGGGACAAAACACCTTC. The chain is made from TRBV30 and TRBJ1-2; the D segment could be TRBD1, given 6 matching bases. CDR1 GTSNPN and CDR2 SVGIG are derived from the germline V gene (reference sequence). The CDR3 runs 12 amino acids, cysteine and phenylalanine included. Only the CDR3 DNA stays, 36 bases, in frame from base 1. Trimming at the junction amounts to 0 bases on V and 12 bases on J, and the germline ends lie 14 bases apart.